The T cell receptor (beta chain) described here comes from a study of OX40 agonist ivuxolimab in advanced cancers. Findings and limits, study-wide: The antigens recognized by the expanded peripheral T cells, that is their antigen specificity, were not determined. Low normalized T-cell clonal expansion also characterized some of the nonresponders.

Clones were read by immunoSEQ multiplex PCR, and TCRdb kept only the in-frame ones, dropping some. The profile covers 25,000 to 35,000 clones, with roughly 90% appearing a single time and approximately 16% taken by the ten largest. V was trimmed by 6 bases and J by 3 bases, leaving 9 bases between them. The CDR3 is 11 residues long. Looked up from germline, CDR1 is DFQATT and CDR2 is SNEGSKA (reference sequence). As for this clone: The target antigen is unknown.

The sequence was obtained from an adult with an advanced solid tumor such as melanoma, head and neck, liver or kidney cancer. Sequencing was performed on CD4+ or CD8+ T cells sorted from blood, taken in a trial of the OX40 agonist ivuxolimab. The V and J genes are TRBV20-1 and TRBJ2-7; unclear D gene. DNA of the CDR3: TGCAGTGCCTTAATGAACTACGAGCAGTACTTC. It encodes CSALMNYEQYF.